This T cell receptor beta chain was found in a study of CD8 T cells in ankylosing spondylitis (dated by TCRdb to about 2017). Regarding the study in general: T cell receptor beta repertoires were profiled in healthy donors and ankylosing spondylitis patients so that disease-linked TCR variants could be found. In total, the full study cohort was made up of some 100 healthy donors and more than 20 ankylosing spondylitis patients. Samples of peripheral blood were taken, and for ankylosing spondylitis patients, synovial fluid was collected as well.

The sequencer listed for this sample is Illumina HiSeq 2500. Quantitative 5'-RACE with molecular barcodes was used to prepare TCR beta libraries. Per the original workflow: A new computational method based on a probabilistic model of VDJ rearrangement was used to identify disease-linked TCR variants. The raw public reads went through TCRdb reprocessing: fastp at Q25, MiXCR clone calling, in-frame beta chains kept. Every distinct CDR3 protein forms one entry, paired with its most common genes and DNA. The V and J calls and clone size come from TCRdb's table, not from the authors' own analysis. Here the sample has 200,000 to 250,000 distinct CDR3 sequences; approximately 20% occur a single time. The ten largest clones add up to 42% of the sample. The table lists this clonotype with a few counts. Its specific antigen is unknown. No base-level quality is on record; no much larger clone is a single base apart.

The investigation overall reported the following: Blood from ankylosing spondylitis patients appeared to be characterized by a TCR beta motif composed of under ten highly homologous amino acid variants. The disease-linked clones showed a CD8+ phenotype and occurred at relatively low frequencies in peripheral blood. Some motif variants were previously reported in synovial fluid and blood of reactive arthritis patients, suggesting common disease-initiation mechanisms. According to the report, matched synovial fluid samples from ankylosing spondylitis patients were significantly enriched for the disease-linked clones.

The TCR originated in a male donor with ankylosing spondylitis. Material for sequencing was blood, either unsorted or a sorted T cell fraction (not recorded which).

The CDR3 corresponds to CASSLDPGQGENYGYTF. The DNA is as follows: TGCGCCAGCAGCTTGGACCCGGGACAGGGGGAGAACTATGGCTACACCTTC. Rearrangement joined TRBV5-1 to TRBJ1-2, with 11 bases aligning to TRBD1. V trim: 0 bases; J trim: 2 bases; unmatched bases: 6. The CDR3 spans 17 residues, from the cysteine through the phenylalanine. Here the CDR3 DNA is all that survives: 51 bases in frame from base 1. CDR1 is given as SGHRS and CDR2 as YFSETQ, both from the germline V gene.